Shown below are 23 T cell receptor delta chains from a single sample sequenced in a study of γδ T cells in repeated Plasmodium falciparum infection. TCRdb fed the multiplex PCR reads to CATT. This sample carries around 82,000 delta-chain clones, under 1.5% of them seen once, and the ten largest clones take around 8.3%. Bulk repertoires came from Vgamma9/Vdelta2+ or Vdelta2-negative gammadelta T cells flow-sorted from PBMC. Material for sequencing was gamma-delta T cells from blood. The receptors were gathered from a pool of human donors (malaria-infected and uninfected, not separated).

The sample holds many counts of this clone. TCRdb's entry gives the protein of a much larger clone, which mismatches this DNA's translation at residue 11, likely from a read error; the protein reported here is translated from the DNA. V usage is TRDV2 and J usage is TRDJ1, with 7 bases lining up with TRDD3. No J segment appears in TCRdb, so it was assigned here by matching the sequence to germline. J lost 0 bases, V lost 0 bases, and 15 bases had no gene match. CDR3 length equals 19 residues. Germline assignment: CDR1 GEAIGNYY and CDR2 EKD. The DNA of the CDR3 is TGTGCCTGTGACACCGTAGGGCTGGGGGCACGTTCTTACACCGATAAACTCATCTTT. Translating it yields CACDTVGLGARSYTDKLIF.

As concerns this clone: One end of the junction fails to match germline, which may point to a read error. The chain links TRDV1 to TRDJ1, with 7 bases matching TRDD3. The J gene, missing from TCRdb, was assigned here through DNA to germline matching. The CDR3 covers 16 residues. CDR1 is TSWWSYY and CDR2 is QGS in the germline V gene. CDR3 in amino acids: CALGELGIQGTDKLIF. CDR3 sequence (DNA): TGCGCCCTTGGGGAACTTGGGATACAAGGAACCGATAAACTCATCTTT.

To note about this clone: A far larger clone lies a single base away; this is likely a read error. Distinct nucleotide sequences in the sample also encode this CDR3. Written as DNA, the CDR3 is TGTGCCTGTGACACCGGAGCCGCTTACACCGATAAACTCATCTTT. Translating gives CACDTGAAYTDKLIF. The chain couples TRDV2 to TRDJ1, with D unresolved. TCRdb leaves out the J gene; it was filled in here by matching the DNA to germline. From germline, CDR1 is GEAIGNYY and CDR2 EKD. The germline V and J ends were trimmed by 0 bases and 0 bases, with 10 bases remaining between them. CDR3 size: 15 residues.

Comments on this clone: The protein that TCRdb holds for this DNA derives from a much larger clone and differs from the translated DNA at residue 5, which likely indicates a read error; the protein shown here is translated from the DNA. The gene calls are TRAV38-2/DV8 and TRDJ1, with 10 nucleotides matching TRDD3. The J gene is not listed in TCRdb, so it was assigned here from a DNA match to germline. The CDR3 loop spans 24 amino acids. With V trimmed by 5 bases and J by 0 bases, 31 bases remained unmatched. Germline V lookup: CDR1 TSESDYY, CDR2 QEAYKQQN. CDR3 DNA: TGTGCTTATAGAGGCCCGGAGGTTCCTATGCACTGGGGGATTGAGGGTGAGGACACCGATAAACTCATCTTT. This translates into CAYRGPEVPMHWGIEGEDTDKLIF.

Remarks on this clone: TCRdb assigns this DNA the protein of a much larger clone, which departs from its translation at residue 17; this likely reflects a read error, and the protein shown comes from translating the DNA. This rearrangement joins TRDV2 to TRDJ1; 10 bases are a match to TRDD3. TCRdb leaves out the J gene; it was filled in here by matching the DNA to germline. This CDR3 comprises 21 residues. From germline, CDR1 is GEAIGNYY and CDR2 EKD. The CDR3 coding sequence is TGTGCCTGTGACGCGTACTGGGGGATGACTTCGGGTGCGGGTGGCACCAATAAACTCATCTTT. It encodes CACDAYWGMTSGAGGTNKLIF.

The table lists this clone with a few counts. TCRdb's listed protein matches a much larger clone and diverges from this DNA's translation at residue 20, likely through a read error; the protein shown comes from the DNA. The V call is TRDV2, the J call TRDJ3, with D perhaps matching TRDD3 (5 bases). TCRdb carries no J gene annotation; the J gene was assigned here by matching the DNA with germline. CDR1 and CDR2 (germline): GEAIGNYY, EKD. The CDR3 extends over 23 amino acids. The CDR3 DNA is TGTGCCTGTGACACCGCGTTCGTTACGGGGCCCATCTCCCGCTCCTGGGACACCCGACGGATGTTTTTC. Encoded protein: CACDTAFVTGPISRSWDTRRMFF.

In regard to this clone: A far larger clone is just one base off, so this is likely a read error. This sample also contains other DNA sequences that code for the same CDR3. The V gene corresponds to TRDV1; no J gene was called; TRDD3, the table's D call, lacks a check against the DNA. The V gene's germline CDR1 is TSWWSYY and CDR2 QGS. CDR3 length equals 20 residues. CDR3: CALGELTSWGICPYTDKLIF. CDR3 DNA sequence: TGTGCTCTTGGGGAACTAACCTCTTGGGGGATATGCCCCTACACCGATAAGCTCATCTTT.

This clone was seen more than once but under ten times. The chain joins TRDV1 to TRDJ1; TRDD3 agrees at 13 bases. TCRdb does not report a J gene; here it was assigned by matching the DNA to germline references. Germline CDR1 and CDR2: TSWWSYY and QGS. The CDR3 sequence is 26 residues long. J gave up 0 bases and V 0 bases, and 28 bases lay outside the gene matches. CDR3 amino acids: CALGELTLLPYWGIRRWEIYTDKLIF. CDR3 in DNA: TGTGCTCTTGGGGAACTTACCCTCCTACCTTACTGGGGGATACGGCGTTGGGAAATCTACACCGATAAACTCATCTTT.

This clone has more than one count but fewer than ten. A far larger clone is one base from this, pointing to a likely read error. The same CDR3 also results from other DNA sequences found in this sample. The J gene is TRDJ1, the V gene TRDV3; 13 nucleotides agree with TRDD3. Germline CDR1 TVYSNPD, CDR2 GDNSRS (reference sequence). The CDR3 length is 18 residues. CDR3 in DNA: TGTGCCTTTAGTGTTCATACTGGGGGATACGGGTACACTGATAAACTCATCTTT. Translated: CAFSVHTGGYGYTDKLIF.

Points on this clone: A far larger clone is one base from this, pointing to a likely read error. The same CDR3 arises from other DNA sequences in this sample as well. V usage is TRDV1 and J usage is TRDJ1; D not resolved. The J gene is not listed in TCRdb, so it was assigned here from a DNA match to germline. V dropped 3 bases and J dropped 1 base, with 24 bases sitting between them. Per the germline V gene, CDR1 is TSWWSYY and CDR2 is QGS. The CDR3 is made up of 19 amino acids. The CDR3 DNA is TGTGCTCTTGGGGATCCGGGGCCCCCACACCCCCTTTGCACCGATAAACTCATCTTT. It codes for CALGDPGPPHPLCTDKLIF.

Regarding this clone: TCRdb records a much larger clone's protein for this DNA, with a difference at residue 13 that likely arises from a read error; the protein given is the translation of the DNA. This rearrangement joins TRDV1 to TRDJ1; 7 nucleotides match TRDD3. TCRdb gives no J gene; it was assigned here by matching the DNA to germline. This CDR3 comprises 22 residues. Germline loops: CDR1 TSWWSYY, CDR2 QGS. J gave up 0 bases and V 0 bases, and 22 bases lay outside the gene matches. The CDR3 region has the DNA TGTGCTCTTGGGGAACTCAAGGTACCTACTGGGGATAGGCCCGGGGACACCGATAAACTCATCTTT. It translates to CALGELKVPTGDRPGDTDKLIF.

For this clone: The TCRdb protein, from a much larger clone, departs from this DNA's translation at residue 6, likely by read error; the protein shown derives from the DNA. V gene TRDV1 combines with J gene TRDJ1; 9 positions match TRDD3. Because TCRdb records no J gene, it was assigned here through a match of the DNA to germline. The length of the CDR3 is 20 residues. Losses at the gene ends were 1 base for V and 0 bases for J; bases not matched to a gene: 15. Looked up from germline, CDR1 is TSWWSYY and CDR2 is QGS. The chain's CDR3 is CALGEPVLHYWGTYTDKLIF. DNA of the CDR3: TGTGCTCTTGGGGAACCAGTCCTACATTACTGGGGGACGTACACCGATAAACTCATCTTT.

A remark on this clone: The amino acid sequence in TCRdb belongs to a much larger clone and departs from this DNA's translation at residue 7, likely a sequencing read error; the sequence shown is translated from the DNA. DNA for the CDR3: TGTGCCTGTGACACCGGGGAGCTGACTGGGGGTCTAAACACCGATAAACTCATCTTT. The encoded protein is CACDTGELTGGLNTDKLIF. The J gene is TRDJ1, the V gene TRDV2; 8 bases are shared with TRDD3. Since TCRdb gives no J gene, matching the DNA to germline was used here to assign it. CDR1 is GEAIGNYY, CDR2 EKD, per germline. The CDR3 sequence is 19 residues long. Unmatched junction bases numbered 14, after V lost 0 bases and J lost 0 bases.

This clone has a handful of counts. This DNA's translation and the protein TCRdb lists, from a much larger clone, do not match at residue 8, likely due to a read error; the protein shown is translated from the DNA. V is TRDV1 and J is TRDJ1; weak D call: TRDD3 (5 bases). The ends were cut back, 2 bases at V and 0 bases at J, with 13 bases in the middle. This CDR3 spans 16 amino acids. CDR1 TSWWSYY and CDR2 QGS come from the germline V gene. CDR3 coding DNA: TGTGCTCTTGGGGAAATCCGTCGGGGGTACACCGATAAACTCATCTTT. It encodes CALGEIRRGYTDKLIF.

This clone was counted a few times. A far larger clone lies a single base away; this is likely a read error. The same CDR3 also results from other DNA sequences found in this sample. The chain employs TRDV2 and TRDJ1, with a weak D call TRDD3 (5 bases). The CDR3 is 19 residues long. The V gene lost 0 bases and the J gene lost 0 bases, with 22 bases spanning the gap. The germline gives CDR1 GEAIGNYY, CDR2 EKD. CDR3 sequence: CACDTVGLGAHSYTDKLIF. As DNA, the CDR3 is TGTGCCTGTGACACCGTAGGGCTGGGTGCACATTCTTACACCGATAAACTCATCTTT.

This clone came up a few times. TCRdb has a much larger clone's protein, which differs at residue 4 from the translation of this DNA, likely because of a read error; what is shown is the protein translated from the DNA. V is TRDV3 and J is TRDJ1; TRDD3 might be the D (6 bases). The CDR3 has 21 residues. CDR1 TVYSNPD and CDR2 GDNSRS come from the germline V gene (reference sequence). The ends were cut back, 2 bases at V and 0 bases at J, with 34 bases in the middle. CDR3 bases: TGTGCCTTTTCCCCTTGCGGATCGTCAATGGGCGATACGTGCTACACCGATAAACTCATCTTT. It specifies CAFSPCGSSMGDTCYTDKLIF. Variable domain in full (rest from reference TRDV3 and TRDJ1): CDKVTQSSPDQTVASGSEVVLLCTYDTVYSNPDLFWYRIRPDYSFQFVFYGDNSRSEGADFTQGRFSVKHILTQKAFHLVISPVRTEDSATYYCAFSPCGSSMGDTCYTDKLIFGKGTRVTVEP.

On this clone: TCRdb pairs this DNA with a much larger clone's protein that differs at residue 8, likely a read error; the protein shown was translated from the DNA. This chain joins TRDV1 and TRDJ1, with TRDD3 matching 8 bases. TCRdb carries no J gene annotation; the J gene was assigned here by matching the DNA with germline. Germline V gene data show CDR1 as TSWWSYY and CDR2 as QGS. CDR3 length: 22 amino acids. V lost 7 bases and J lost 0; bases outside the gene matches: 28. CDR3 region: CALEAPPPHTGGRQLYTDKLIF. CDR3 nucleotides: TGTGCTCTTGAGGCCCCGCCGCCCCATACTGGGGGCCGACAACTGTACACCGATAAACTCATCTTT.

In regard to this clone: The protein in TCRdb stems from a much larger clone and differs at residue 9 from this DNA's translation, likely a read error; here the protein is translated from the DNA. V gene TRDV1 combines with J gene TRDJ1, with 7 bases identical to TRDD3. As TCRdb names no J gene, one was assigned here on the basis of a DNA match to germline. CDR1 and CDR2 (germline): TSWWSYY, QGS. J gave up 1 base and V 2 bases, and 28 bases lay outside the gene matches. The CDR3 covers 23 residues. The CDR3: CALGEYLSSIRKLTLGVTDKLIF. CDR3 coding DNA: TGTGCTCTTGGGGAATATCTTTCCTCGATTAGGAAACTCACTCTGGGGGTCACCGATAAACTCATCTTT.

A few counts support this clone. This DNA translates differently at residue 11 from the TCRdb protein, which is that of a much larger clone; a read error is likely, and the protein shown is the DNA's own translation. The chain employs TRDV2 and TRDJ1, with 8 bases that match TRDD3. TCRdb offers no J gene call, so here the DNA was matched to germline to obtain one. Germline CDR1 is GEAIGNYY and CDR2 is EKD. V was pared by 2 bases and J by 7 bases, with 23 bases of the junction left unmatched. The CDR3 consists of 19 residues. CDR3 protein: CACDMMSLKVPGDIGKLIF. As DNA, the CDR3 is TGTGCCTGTGACATGATGTCCCTCAAGGTACCGGGGGATATAGGTAAACTCATCTTT.

This clone was observed a handful of times. The protein held in TCRdb is that of a much larger clone and does not match this DNA's translation at residue 5, likely because of a read error; the protein shown is translated from the DNA. This rearrangement joins TRDV2 to TRDJ1, with 8 bases matching TRDD3. The J gene comes from matching the DNA to germline here; TCRdb lacks it. The length of the CDR3 is 16 residues. CDR1 is GEAIGNYY, CDR2 EKD, per germline. Losses at the gene ends were 3 bases for V and 1 base for J; bases not matched to a gene: 9. This CDR3 reads CACDAATGGLTDKLIF. For the CDR3, the DNA is TGTGCCTGTGACGCAGCGACTGGGGGTCTCACCGATAAACTCATCTTT.

This clone was counted between two and nine times. This probably arose from a read error, given a far larger clone one base away. Distinct nucleotide sequences in the sample also encode this CDR3. The rearrangement uses TRDV2 and TRDJ1, with D possibly matching TRDD3 (6 bases). The J gene, absent from TCRdb, was called here by matching the DNA to germline. The V and J ends lost 0 bases and 2 bases respectively, with 18 bases between them. The CDR3 runs to 17 residues. Germline V lookup: CDR1 GEAIGNYY, CDR2 EKD. CDR3 nucleotides: TGTGCCTGTGACACCGTTGGCGGGGGACAACTTACCGATAAACTCATCTTT. It yields the protein CACDTVGGGQLTDKLIF.

This clone was detected ten times or more. The chain recombines TRDV1 with TRDJ1; 9 nucleotides line up with TRDD3. The CDR3 runs to 22 residues. The trim removed 4 bases at V and 5 bases at J, leaving 29 bases unmatched. The germline V gene has CDR1 TSWWSYY and CDR2 QGS. CDR3 in amino acids: CALGASSLSWGFYWGSRDKLIF. The CDR3 DNA follows: TGTGCTCTTGGGGCATCTTCCCTTTCTTGGGGGTTTTACTGGGGGAGTCGAGATAAACTCATCTTT.

The sample holds a few counts of this clone. TCRdb lists the protein of a much larger clone for this DNA, which differs at residue 12, so this is likely a read error; the protein given here is translated from the DNA itself. The chain uses TRDV2 and TRDJ3; 7 bases agree with TRDD3. As TCRdb names no J gene, one was assigned here on the basis of a DNA match to germline. The CDR3 contains 19 residues. The germline CDR1 and CDR2 sequences are GEAIGNYY and EKD. The CDR3: CACDTRLGAYSRDTRQMFF. The CDR3 DNA is TGTGCCTGTGACACCCGCCTGGGGGCCTACTCCCGGGACACCCGACAGATGTTTTTC.